These T cell receptor beta chains were read from a single sample in a study of a mutant IDH1 vaccine in newly diagnosed glioma. TCRdb keeps only in-frame clones here, not all; method: immunoSEQ multiplex PCR. The sample lists tens of thousands of clones, 82% occurring once. What these receptors recognize is not known. The sequences come from PBMCs, collected from a glioma patient whose treatment included an IDH1 peptide vaccine. The receptor source for this set is a woman aged 18-29 years with glioma. Some clones in this sample may be carry-over from other donors' samples. The CDR3 runs from the conserved cysteine through the conserved F or W. A D gene is named only where the DNA matches it firmly. A row's size may be missing; if present it is once, few, many or a size class.

V	size	J	D	DNA	CDR3
TRBV4-2	.	TRBJ2-4	TRBD2	TGTGCCAGCAGCCAAGGAGGGGCCGGGACTAGAGGGGGGACTCTAGCCAAAAACATTCAGTACTTC	CASSQGGAGTRGGTLAKNIQYF
TRBV7-9	.	TRBJ2-3	.	TGTGCCAGCAGCCCGAGCGGGAGCACAGATACGCAGTATTTT	CASSPSGSTDTQYF
TRBV9	.	TRBJ1-1	TRBD1	TGTGCCAGCAGCGGAGCGACAGGGCGGAACACTGAAGCTTTCTTT	CASSGATGRNTEAFF
TRBV5-1	.	TRBJ1-2	.	TGCGCCAGCAGCTTGGATAGGGTTTCTCTCTATGGCTACACCTTC	CASSLDRVSLYGYTF
TRBV6-6	.	TRBJ1-3	TRBD1	TGTGCCAGCAGTTTGGGACAGACCCCGACAGCAAACACCATATATTTT	CASSLGQTPTANTIYF
TRBV11-2	.	TRBJ2-2	TRBD2	TGTGCCAGCAGACGTCCCGGGACTAGCGGGAGGGGGACCGGGGAGCTGTTTTTT	CASRRPGTSGRGTGELFF
TRBV7-9	.	TRBJ1-2	.	TGTGCCAGCCAGGGCCTTGGCTATGGCTACACCTTC	CASQGLGYGYTF
TRBV6-1	.	TRBJ2-7	.	TGTGCCAGCTATGCGCCGGGACGGAGCTCCTACGAGCAGTACTTC	CASYAPGRSSYEQYF
TRBV13	.	TRBJ1-1	TRBD1	TGTGCCAGCAGGCGACAGGGGGCCTTGAACACTGAAGCTTTCTTT	CASRRQGALNTEAFF
TRBV5-6	.	TRBJ2-7	.	TGTGCCAGCAGCTTCAAGAATCGGGTTGTTTCCTACGAGCAGTACTTC	CASSFKNRVVSYEQYF
TRBV6-5	.	TRBJ1-5	TRBD1	TGTGCCAGCAGTTACCTGGGACAGAGGGATCAGCCCCAGCATTTT	CASSYLGQRDQPQHF
TRBV7-9	.	TRBJ2-5	TRBD2	TGTGCCAGCAGCCGAGGGGACTATCAAGAGACCCAGTACTTC	CASSRGDYQETQYF
TRBV20-1	.	TRBJ2-3	.	TGCAGTGCTAGACGCACAGATACGCAGTATTTT	CSARRTDTQYF
TRBV2	.	TRBJ1-3	.	TGTGCCAGCAGCTCCGAGTGGCGGGGGTCGACCATATATTTT	CASSSEWRGSTIYF
TRBV5-4	.	TRBJ2-2	TRBD1	TGTGCCAGCACCCTTCCGGGACAGAGCGCCGGGGAGCTGTTTTTT	CASTLPGQSAGELFF
TRBV30	.	TRBJ2-7	TRBD1	TGTGCCTGGAGTGGGGACAGGGCAACCTCCTACGAGCAGTACTTC	CAWSGDRATSYEQYF
TRBV5-1	.	TRBJ1-3	.	TGCGCCAGCAGCTTGGGGGCAGGGGTCTCTGGAAACACCATATATTTT	CASSLGAGVSGNTIYF
TRBV5-5	.	TRBJ1-1	.	TGTGCCAGCAGCTTGGTATCGGGGGCGAACACTGAAGCTTTCTTT	CASSLVSGANTEAFF
TRBV5-4	once	TRBJ2-3	.	TGTGCCAGCAGCTTAAAGGGGCAGAGCACAGATACGCAGTATTTT	CASSLKGQSTDTQYF
TRBV7-8	.	TRBJ2-7	TRBD1	TGTGCCAGCAGCTCCAGGACAGGAGGTTTTGAGCAGTACTTC	CASSSRTGGFEQYF
TRBV30	.	TRBJ1-2	.	TGTGCCTGGAGAGGCGGCGGGGGGGGCTATGGCTACACCTTC	CAWRGGGGGYGYTF
TRBV5-1	once	TRBJ2-1	TRBD2	TGCGCCAGCAGCTTGGTTTTCAGCGGGGACTTTAATGAGCAGTTCTTC	CASSLVFSGDFNEQFF
TRBV21-1	.	TRBJ1-2	.	TGTGCCAGCAGCAAGAAGGACCGGGACCCTACTAACTATGGCTACACCTTC	CASSKKDRDPTNYGYTF